The T cell receptor beta chain described here comes from a study of T cells after yellow fever vaccination. Study conclusions and caveats: A secondary response was less intense yet reached its peak sooner, at day 5 versus 15. Just a small share of clonotypes turned up in the CD4 compartment as well as the CD8 compartment. Detected again after the booster were most primary-vaccination clones, at 95% to 96% CD4 and 88% CD8.

In making TCR cDNA, 5'RACE template switching added a universal primer site and UMIs to it. One entry per CDR3 protein, called by TCRdb with MiXCR from the 5' RACE reads. This sample has 300,000 to 350,000 distinct CDR3 sequences; around 4.4% occur once, and the top ten carry 15% to 20%. A few counts support this clonotype. The antigen is undetermined. The clonotype originates from a man aged 18-30 years who received the YFV17D yellow fever vaccine. The sequencing here drew on PBMCs, taken 15 days after the yellow fever booster vaccination.

The CDR3 region has the DNA TGTGCCAGCAGTTTTTCAGGGGGCGCGCGTAATGAGCAGTTCTTC. Protein: CASSFSGGARNEQFF. This chain uses TRBV27 with TRBJ2-1, with 8 positions matching TRBD1. The CDR3 extends over 15 amino acids. Per the germline V gene, CDR1 is MNHEY and CDR2 is SMNVEV (reference sequence). The junction had 8 bases not matched to a gene; V was cut back by 3 bases and J by 7 bases.